This entry describes one T cell receptor beta chain. Co-extracting RNA and DNA was done with roughly 18-32 mg of unsorted bulk tissue as input. The data stem from a study of tumor-infiltrating lymphocytes in primary liver carcinoma. On the study more broadly: The study enrolled male and female patients aged 30 to 69 years.

Germline V gene sequence: CDR1 SGHVS, CDR2 FQNEAQ. V was pared by 5 bases and J by 6 bases, with 6 bases of the junction left unmatched. The CDR3 extends over 13 amino acids. From approximately 0.5 ug of total RNA, TCR beta-specific cDNA was reverse-transcribed using a constant-region primer. A slightly modified ARM-PCR protocol with three nested multiplex PCR rounds produced these TCR beta libraries. Two initial PCR rounds of about 9 cycles each paired TRBV1-TRBV30 forward primers with a C-beta reverse primer. TCRdb re-derived calls from the multiplex PCR reads in MiXCR, one entry per CDR3 protein. The profile shows about 78,000 distinct CDR3 sequences, over 55% of them singletons.

The J gene is TRBJ1-1, the V gene TRBV7-8; the match to TRBD1 covers 7 bases. This clonotype was obtained from a woman aged 55-69 years with primary liver carcinoma and hepatitis B virus infection. What was sequenced was liver tumor tissue from sampling region 4. The subset: tumor region T4, right-lateral pole. The CDR3 spells CASSIGQDAEAFF. The DNA for the CDR3 is TGTGCCAGCAGCATAGGACAGGACGCTGAAGCTTTCTTT. The full variable domain, with the rest looked up from reference TRBV7-8 and TRBJ1-1, is GAGVSQSPRYKVAKRGQDVALRCDPISGHVSLFWYQQALGQGPEFLTYFQNEAQLDKSGLPSDRFFAERPEGSVSTLKIQRTQQEDSAVYLCASSIGQDAEAFFGQGTRLTVV.